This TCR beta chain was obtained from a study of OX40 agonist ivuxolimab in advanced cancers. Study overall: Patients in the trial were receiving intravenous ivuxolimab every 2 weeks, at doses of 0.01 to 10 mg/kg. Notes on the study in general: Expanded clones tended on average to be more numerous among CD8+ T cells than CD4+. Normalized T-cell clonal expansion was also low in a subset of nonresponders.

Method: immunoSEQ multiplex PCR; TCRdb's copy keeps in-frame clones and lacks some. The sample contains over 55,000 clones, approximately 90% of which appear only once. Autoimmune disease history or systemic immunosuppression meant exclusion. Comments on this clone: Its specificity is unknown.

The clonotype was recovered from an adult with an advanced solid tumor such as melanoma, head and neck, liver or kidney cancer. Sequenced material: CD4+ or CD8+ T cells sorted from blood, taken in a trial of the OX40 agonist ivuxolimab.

The CDR3 region is CASSFTGGASGNTIYF. The CDR3 DNA follows: TGTGCCAGCAGCTTCACAGGAGGGGCTTCTGGAAACACCATATATTTT. The chain employs TRBV7-2 and TRBJ1-3, with D tentatively TRBD1 (5 bases). This CDR3 region has 16 residues. The V end was cut by 3 bases, the J end by 1 base, with 13 bases between. Germline CDR1 is SGHTA and CDR2 is FQGNSA.